The TCR beta chain under discussion was sequenced for a study of blood T cell repertoires in COVID-19. Overall study: Specimens from acute and convalescent COVID-19 originated in the United States, Italy and Spain.

The length of the CDR3 is 13 residues. Germline V gene lookup returns CDR1 SNHLY and CDR2 FYNNEI. V gave up 7 bases and J gave up 4 bases, with 13 bases separating them. Original processing notes: Nucleated cell counts were estimated from reference gene primer amplification. This table comes from immunoSEQ multiplex PCR, and its TCRdb copy is limited to in-frame clones, with some not included. D and trimming were read from the DNA, whereas the V and J calls and clone size are those reported in that table. The sample includes 87,000 or so clones, around 84% of them seen just once. The sample comprised peripheral blood. The receptor's source is a man between 35 and 55 years old with acute or convalescent COVID-19. The chain joins TRBV2 to TRBJ2-5, with D possibly being TRBD2 (5 bases). CDR3 DNA: TGTGCCAGCAAATCGGAGGCAAGAGAGACCCAGTACTTC. It yields the protein CASKSEARETQYF.